These T cell receptor beta chains were read from a single sample in a study of cytomegalovirus exposure and HLA in healthy donors. Sequencing was performed with immunoSEQ multiplex PCR; in TCRdb, only in-frame clones are kept and a portion is missing. The sample includes fewer than 120,000 clones, less than 85% of them seen just once. The material sequenced was PBMCs. The receptors shown here come from a man aged 30 to 39 in good health and CMV-seropositive. Each CDR3 is given with its conserved first and last residue. The order of the fields is J gene, D gene, V gene, clone size, CDR3 protein, CDR3 DNA. D genes are given only for firm matches. Size is omitted from some rows. Given values are once, few, many or a class for expanded clones.

J: TRBJ2-7
D: .
V: TRBV4-1
size: .
CDR3: CASSPKIAPYEQYF
DNA: TGCGCCAGCAGCCCTAAGATCGCCCCTTACGAGCAGTACTTC

J: TRBJ1-1
D: .
V: TRBV11-3
size: .
CDR3: CASSSQGHTEAFF
DNA: TGTGCCAGCAGCTCCCAGGGTCACACTGAAGCTTTCTTT

J: TRBJ2-5
D: .
V: TRBV30
size: .
CDR3: CAWSKFSGDRIQETQYF
DNA: TGTGCCTGGAGTAAATTTTCGGGGGATCGCATTCAAGAGACCCAGTACTTC

J: TRBJ1-1
D: TRBD1
V: TRBV4-1
size: few
CDR3: CASSQLQGANTEAFF
DNA: TGCGCCAGCAGCCAGCTACAGGGGGCGAACACTGAAGCTTTCTTT

J: TRBJ2-2
D: .
V: TRBV19
size: .
CDR3: CASWDFTGTGELFF
DNA: TGTGCCAGTTGGGACTTCACGGGGACCGGGGAGCTGTTTTTT

J: TRBJ2-3
D: TRBD2
V: TRBV30
size: .
CDR3: CAWSLTSGTDTQYF
DNA: TGTGCCTGGAGTCTGACTAGCGGCACAGATACGCAGTATTTT

J: TRBJ1-2
D: .
V: TRBV6-5
size: .
CDR3: CASSYFRGGDYGYTF
DNA: TGTGCCAGCAGTTACTTTCGCGGAGGCGACTATGGCTACACCTTC

J: TRBJ1-2
D: .
V: TRBV4-1
size: .
CDR3: CASSQEGMEDGYTF
DNA: TGCGCCAGCAGCCAAGAAGGGATGGAGGATGGCTACACCTTC

J: TRBJ2-5
D: TRBD2
V: TRBV19
size: .
CDR3: CASSIAGEGQETQYF
DNA: TGTGCCAGTAGTATAGCGGGGGAGGGCCAAGAGACCCAGTACTTC

J: TRBJ1-2
D: .
V: TRBV6-1
size: .
CDR3: CASSATGYGYTF
DNA: TGTGCCAGCAGCGCTACAGGTTATGGCTACACCTTC

J: TRBJ2-7
D: .
V: TRBV7-2
size: .
CDR3: CASSLYQAYEQYF
DNA: TGTGCCAGCAGCTTGTATCAGGCATACGAGCAGTACTTC

J: TRBJ2-3
D: TRBD1
V: TRBV4-3
size: few
CDR3: CASSYSRDRGLSTDTQYF
DNA: TGCGCCAGCAGCTACAGCCGGGACAGGGGGCTCAGCACAGATACGCAGTATTTT

J: TRBJ1-2
D: .
V: TRBV29-1
size: .
CDR3: CSVARQPQGYTF
DNA: TGCAGCGTTGCGAGGCAGCCACAAGGCTACACCTTC

J: TRBJ2-3
D: TRBD2
V: TRBV19
size: .
CDR3: CASSGLAGVTDTQYF
DNA: TGTGCCAGTAGTGGTCTAGCGGGGGTCACAGATACGCAGTATTTT

J: TRBJ2-4
D: .
V: TRBV27
size: .
CDR3: CASSSTGAKNIQYF
DNA: TGTGCCAGCAGTTCCACAGGAGCCAAAAACATTCAGTACTTC

J: TRBJ1-5
D: TRBD1
V: TRBV4-3
size: few
CDR3: CASSQGPPGQGGQPQHF
DNA: TGCGCCAGCAGCCAAGGGCCCCCGGGACAGGGGGGCCAGCCCCAGCATTTT

J: TRBJ1-1
D: .
V: TRBV7-3
size: .
CDR3: CASSQTGGTEAFF
DNA: TGTGCCAGCAGCCAAACGGGGGGCACTGAAGCTTTCTTT

J: TRBJ2-5
D: TRBD2
V: TRBV7-9
size: .
CDR3: CASSEAGAHRETQYF
DNA: TGTGCCAGCAGCGAAGCGGGGGCCCACCGAGAGACCCAGTACTTC

J: TRBJ2-5
D: TRBD2
V: TRBV10-2
size: .
CDR3: CASSLAGLQETQYF
DNA: TGCGCCAGCAGTTTAGCGGGCCTCCAAGAGACCCAGTACTTC

J: TRBJ2-3
D: TRBD2
V: TRBV4-3
size: .
CDR3: CASSQEAGGSTDTQYF
DNA: TGCGCCAGCAGCCAAGAAGCCGGGGGGAGCACAGATACGCAGTATTTT

J: TRBJ2-7
D: .
V: TRBV12-1
size: .
CDR3: CASSSFKFRDRELLSEQYF
DNA: TGTGCCAGCAGCTCCTTTAAGTTCCGGGACAGGGAACTCCTGAGCGAGCAGTACTTC

J: TRBJ1-1
D: .
V: TRBV7-2
size: once
CDR3: CASSETVNTEAFF
DNA: TGTGCCAGCAGCGAGACAGTGAACACTGAAGCTTTCTTT

J: TRBJ2-1
D: TRBD2
V: TRBV7-9
size: .
CDR3: CASSLAVRGETYNEQFF
DNA: TGTGCCAGCAGCTTAGCGGTGCGGGGGGAAACCTACAATGAGCAGTTCTTC

J: TRBJ1-1
D: .
V: TRBV7-9
size: .
CDR3: CASSLGGSDTEAFF
DNA: TGTGCCAGCAGCTTAGGAGGGAGTGACACTGAAGCTTTCTTT

J: TRBJ2-7
D: .
V: TRBV28
size: .
CDR3: CASSLSIWGAYEQYF
DNA: TGTGCCAGCAGTTTATCGATATGGGGCGCCTACGAGCAGTACTTC

J: TRBJ1-6
D: TRBD1
V: TRBV7-2
size: .
CDR3: CASSSKTGRYNSPLHF
DNA: TGTGCCAGCAGCTCCAAGACAGGGCGGTATAATTCACCCCTCCACTTT

J: TRBJ1-4
D: TRBD1
V: TRBV19
size: few
CDR3: CASSHGQGTRDEKLFF
DNA: TGTGCCAGTAGTCACGGACAGGGCACAAGAGATGAAAAACTGTTTTTT